Below are 5 T cell receptor beta chains sequenced from a single sample in a study of shared clonotypes between healthy human individuals. Sequencing used immunoSEQ multiplex PCR; TCRdb keeps in-frame clones, though not all of them. This table has 2 million to 2.5 million clones, nearly 97% appearing once. What was sequenced was naive CD4+ T cells sorted from blood. As for subset: CD45RA+ positively selected. The source is a man aged 18 to 35 in good health.

Only one count was recorded for this clone. The chain joins TRBV11-2 to TRBJ2-2, with a possible D match to TRBD1 (5 bases). CDR1 is SGHAT and CDR2 is FQNNGV in the germline V gene. CDR3 length: 15 amino acids. V was clipped by 7 bases and J by 1 base, with 13 bases between them. The DNA for the CDR3 is TGTGCCAGCAACTCATGGCAGGGGAACACCGGGGAGCTGTTTTTT. Translated: CASNSWQGNTGELFF.

The chain employs TRBV18 and TRBJ1-2; D remains ambiguous. The V end lost 2 bases, the J end lost 4 bases, and 11 bases lay between the germline ends. CDR3 length: 14 residues. The V gene's germline CDR1 is KGHSH and CDR2 LQKENI. CDR3 bases: TGTGCCAGCTCACCAGAGAGAGAAATCTATGGCTACACCTTC. Amino acid sequence: CASSPEREIYGYTF.

CDR3 sequence (DNA): TGCGCCAGCAGCTTGTCCCCCGCGGGGGTTGGCCAGCCCCAGCATTTT. This encodes CASSLSPAGVGQPQHF. This rearrangement joins TRBV5-1 to TRBJ1-5, with D possibly being TRBD1 (5 bases). Between the trimmed V and J ends, which lost 1 base and 7 bases, there was a span of 18 bases. Germline CDR1 reads SGHRS; CDR2 reads YFSETQ. The CDR3 is 16 residues long.

The V gene is TRBV18, the J gene TRBJ2-3; 8 nucleotides align to TRBD2. With 3 bases clipped from V and 7 bases from J, the junction kept 15 bases outside the gene matches. The CDR3 has 17 amino acids. Germline values: CDR1 KGHSH, CDR2 LQKENI. CDR3 DNA sequence: TGTGCCAGCTCACCCCCGGGAGGGCGGTTGGCCGCTTATACGCAGTATTTT. This encodes CASSPPGGRLAAYTQYF.

The CDR3 bases are TGTGCCAGCAGCCCCCCAGACAGGGGGCGCGCTGAAGCTTTCTTT. This gives the protein CASSPPDRGRAEAFF. The V gene is TRBV7-9, the J gene TRBJ1-1, with 10 positions matching TRBD1. The CDR3 covers 15 residues. Germline CDR1 is SEHNR and CDR2 is FQNEAQ (reference sequence). After removal of 5 bases from V and 6 bases from J, the junction contained 9 bases not matched to a gene.